This T cell receptor (beta chain) comes out of a study of shared clonotypes between healthy human individuals. About the study: Two women and a few men aged 18 to 49 served as donors.

It was 250 to 350 ng DNA, around 30,000 T cell genomes, that went into each replicate PCR of unsorted PBMC. Sequencing was performed with immunoSEQ multiplex PCR; in TCRdb, only in-frame clones are kept and a portion is missing. The table lists around 500,000 clones, 65% to 85% of them singletons. Findings and limits, study-wide: Researchers sampled blood only, noting tissue repertoires likely differ.

About this clone: Its antigen is unknown.

Germline CDR1 and CDR2: SQVTM and ANQGSEA. The V end lost 7 bases, the J end lost 2 bases, and 11 bases lay between the germline ends. The CDR3 length is 13 residues. The material sequenced was PBMCs. The rearrangement joins TRBV29-1 to TRBJ2-2, with D possibly TRBD1 on 6 matching bases. The receptor's source is a woman between 40 and 50 years old in good health. Some clones in this sample may be carry-over from other donors' samples. CDR3 DNA: TGCAGCGGTTCAGGGGAAAACACCGGGGAGCTGTTTTTT. Its translation is CSGSGENTGELFF.